This T cell receptor (beta chain) was recovered during a study of T cells in pancreatic ductal adenocarcinoma (dated by TCRdb to about 2017). For the study in its entirety: Surgically resected pancreatic ductal adenocarcinoma specimens were analyzed for the quantity, spatial distribution, and characteristics of both suppressive cells and tumor-infiltrating CD8+ T cells, an effort aimed at clarifying the adaptive T-cell response occurring naturally.

The pancreatic ductal adenocarcinoma patients who were selected had gone through surgery without receiving any neoadjuvant therapy. Peripheral blood was collected in heparin tubes, and PBMCs were isolated by histopaque density gradient and cryopreserved in approximately 9.2% DMSO. Genomic DNA was extracted from about seven PBMC and 9 flash-frozen tumor specimens using the DNeasy Blood and Tissue Kit with Proteinase K and RNase treatment. To note about this clone: It lacks a known antigen. No clone much larger than this one lies a single base away; base qualities are absent.

Reading from cysteine to phenylalanine, the CDR3 counts 15 amino acids. Only the CDR3 portion is preserved as DNA: 45 bases, with reading frame beginning at the first base. Reading the germline V gene gives CDR1 SGHTA and CDR2 FQGNSA. V ends up 4 bases short and J 4 bases short, with an unmatched junction base count of 6. TCR beta CDR3 regions were amplified from genomic DNA using the immunoSEQ hsTCRB kit. High-throughput TRB CDR3 sequencing was performed on an Illumina HiSeq system. The original methods were these. The immunoSEQ software was used to analyze the sequencing reads, and any nonproductive sequences containing premature stops or frame-shifts were left out. To calculate repertoire clonality, Shannon entropy was normalized by log2 of the number of unique productive sequences, and that value was subtracted from one. The source is immuneACCESS, and TCRdb retained only in-frame sequences with V and J called. Part of the clones is not carried over; for the studies checked, unresolved V genes explain less than half of this, and the remainder is unexplained. That table furnishes V, J and clone size, whereas the DNA furnished D and trimming. This sample has roughly 100,000 clones in its table, and around 96% of those were observed once. Approximately 3.1% of the sample rests with the top ten.

Overall study outcomes, separate from this receptor: T-cell clonality did not differ significantly between tumor and blood, with mean clonality about 0.1 in tumors and just over 0.07 in blood. More total productive templates and 7 to 8-fold more unique clonotypes were found in blood samples than in tumor samples. Because most pancreatic cancer patients present with inoperable disease, the resected cohort was biased toward the minority with early-stage disease. Tumor versus blood clonality comparisons may be biased because tumors are enriched in CD45RO+ effector rather than naive T cells, biasing toward lower diversity.

This receptor was taken from a human donor with pancreatic ductal adenocarcinoma. The chain uses TRBV7-2 and TRBJ1-3; 8 bases in the junction line up with TRBD1. The material sequenced was PBMCs. The CDR3 is CASSSGGSMGNTIYF. The sequenced DNA: TGTGCCAGCAGCTCAGGGGGCTCGATGGGAAACACCATATATTTT.